The clone carrying this T cell receptor beta chain was observed a handful of times. The same CDR3 can be traced to other DNA sequences in this sample. Using immunoSEQ multiplex PCR, the repertoire was profiled, and TCRdb retains in-frame clones only, with some absent. The sample consists of 2 million to 2.5 million clones, roughly 95% of them appearing once. Germline values: CDR1 MDHEN, CDR2 SYDVKM. V lost 4 bases and J 5 bases, leaving 9 bases between the germline ends. The CDR3 sequence is 14 residues long. Donation came from healthy HIV-negative adults that had no recent acute infections or vaccinations. Splitting the CD4+ cells yielded a CD45RA+ naive subset and a CD45RA-negative memory subset. This entry is derived from a study of shared clonotypes between healthy human individuals. Across the study: Each donor's CD4 naive and CD4 memory cells filled three plates apiece, CD8 naive two, and CD8 memory one.

The TCR was taken from a man aged 18 to 29 in good health. The sequencing sample was made of naive CD4+ T cells sorted from blood. The subset was: CD45RA+ positively selected. The chain couples TRBV28 to TRBJ1-6; perhaps TRBD1 as D (6 bases). CDR3 loop: CASSSRGDNSPLHF. CDR3 nucleotide sequence: TGTGCCAGCAGTTCCAGGGGAGATAATTCACCCCTCCACTTT.